This T cell receptor beta chain was sequenced during a study of cytomegalovirus exposure and HLA in healthy donors. About the study: Prior work identified roughly 120 million unique TCR beta sequences in 190 million or so T cells. The study, taken as a whole, reports: Excluded were some V segments that proved indistinguishable, including TRBV6-2 and TRBV6-3. Association with HLA alleles at 0.05 false discovery rate was found for 15,000 or so TCR beta sequences in a later analysis. What TCR beta sequences reportedly achieved was accurate prediction of HLA-A and HLA-B alleles in most subjects.

In the PCR, 60 Vbeta and 13 Jbeta primers were used. Some clones are missing from TCRdb's copy, which holds only in-frame ones; the method was immunoSEQ multiplex PCR. The sample includes approximately 200,000 clones, around 78% seen only once; the top ten take under 2%. Trimming took off 5 bases at V and 4 bases at J, with 9 bases between the two ends. The germline V gene has CDR1 SGHAT and CDR2 FQNNGV. The CDR3 loop spans 12 amino acids. Concerning this clone: Its antigen remains unknown.

Sequencing was performed on PBMCs. The source is a man aged 30-40 years in good health and CMV-seronegative. The chain is built from TRBV11-2 and TRBJ2-7; D is possibly TRBD2 (5 bases). CDR3 in amino acids: CASSLEVYEQYF. The CDR3 region has the DNA TGTGCCAGCAGCCTGGAGGTGTACGAGCAGTACTTC.